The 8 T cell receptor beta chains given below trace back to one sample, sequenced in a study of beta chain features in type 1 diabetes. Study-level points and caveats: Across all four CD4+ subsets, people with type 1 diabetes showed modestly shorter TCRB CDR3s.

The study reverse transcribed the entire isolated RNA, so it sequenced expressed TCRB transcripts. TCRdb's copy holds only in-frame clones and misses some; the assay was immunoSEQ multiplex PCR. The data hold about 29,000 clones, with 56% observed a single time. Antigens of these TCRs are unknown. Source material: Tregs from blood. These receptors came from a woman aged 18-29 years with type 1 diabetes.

The CDR3 is CAWSVHRAGGGEQFF. The CDR3 region has the DNA TGTGCCTGGAGTGTACATCGGGCAGGGGGCGGTGAGCAGTTCTTC. V is TRBV30 and J is TRBJ2-1; 8 positions agree with TRBD1. J gave up 9 bases and V 0 bases, and 10 bases lay outside the gene matches. Germline CDR1 and CDR2: GTSNPN and SVGIG (reference sequence). CDR3 size: 15 residues.

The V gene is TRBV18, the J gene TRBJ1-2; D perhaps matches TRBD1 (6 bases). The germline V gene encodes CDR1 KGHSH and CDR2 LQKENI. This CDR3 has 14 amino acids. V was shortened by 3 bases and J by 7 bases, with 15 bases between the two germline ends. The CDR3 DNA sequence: TGTGCCAGCTCACCCACCTCAGGACAGTCTGGCTACACCTTC. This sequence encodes CASSPTSGQSGYTF.

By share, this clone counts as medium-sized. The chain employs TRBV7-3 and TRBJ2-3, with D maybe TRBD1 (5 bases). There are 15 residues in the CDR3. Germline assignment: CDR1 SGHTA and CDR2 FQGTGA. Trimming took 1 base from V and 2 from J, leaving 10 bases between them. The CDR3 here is CASSLRSGATDTQYF. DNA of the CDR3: TGTGCCAGCAGCTTAAGATCTGGGGCCACAGATACGCAGTATTTT.

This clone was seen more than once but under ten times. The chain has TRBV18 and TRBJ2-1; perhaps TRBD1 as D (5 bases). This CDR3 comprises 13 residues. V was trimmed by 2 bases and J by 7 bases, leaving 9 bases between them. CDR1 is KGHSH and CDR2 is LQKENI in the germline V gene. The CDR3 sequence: CASSPDSKNEQFF. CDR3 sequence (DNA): TGTGCCAGCTCACCAGACAGCAAAAATGAGCAGTTCTTC.

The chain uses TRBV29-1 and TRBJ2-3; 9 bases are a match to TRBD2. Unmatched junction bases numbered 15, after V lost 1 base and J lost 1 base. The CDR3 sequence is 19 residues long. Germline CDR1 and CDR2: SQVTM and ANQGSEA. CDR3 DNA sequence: TGCAGCGTTGAAGCCTCGACCCCCTGGACTAGCGTAGGCACAGATACGCAGTATTTT. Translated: CSVEASTPWTSVGTDTQYF.

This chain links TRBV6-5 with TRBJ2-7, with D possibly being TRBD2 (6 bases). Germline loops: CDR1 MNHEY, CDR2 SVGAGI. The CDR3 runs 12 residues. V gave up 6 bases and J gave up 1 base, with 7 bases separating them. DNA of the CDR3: TGTGCCAGCAGGGAGGGATCCTACGAGCAGTACTTC. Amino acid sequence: CASREGSYEQYF.

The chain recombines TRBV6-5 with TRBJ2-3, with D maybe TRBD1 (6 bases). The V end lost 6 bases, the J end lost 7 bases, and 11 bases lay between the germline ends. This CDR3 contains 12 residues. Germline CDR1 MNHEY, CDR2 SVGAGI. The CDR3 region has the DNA TGTGCCAGCAGGTCCGACAGGTATACGCAGTATTTT. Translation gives CASRSDRYTQYF.

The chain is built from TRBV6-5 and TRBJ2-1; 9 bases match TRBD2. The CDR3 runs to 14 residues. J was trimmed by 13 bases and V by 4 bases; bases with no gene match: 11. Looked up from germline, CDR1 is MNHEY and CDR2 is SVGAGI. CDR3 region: CASSSASGILTQFF. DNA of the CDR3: TGTGCCAGCAGTTCTGCTAGCGGGATTCTGACTCAGTTCTTC.